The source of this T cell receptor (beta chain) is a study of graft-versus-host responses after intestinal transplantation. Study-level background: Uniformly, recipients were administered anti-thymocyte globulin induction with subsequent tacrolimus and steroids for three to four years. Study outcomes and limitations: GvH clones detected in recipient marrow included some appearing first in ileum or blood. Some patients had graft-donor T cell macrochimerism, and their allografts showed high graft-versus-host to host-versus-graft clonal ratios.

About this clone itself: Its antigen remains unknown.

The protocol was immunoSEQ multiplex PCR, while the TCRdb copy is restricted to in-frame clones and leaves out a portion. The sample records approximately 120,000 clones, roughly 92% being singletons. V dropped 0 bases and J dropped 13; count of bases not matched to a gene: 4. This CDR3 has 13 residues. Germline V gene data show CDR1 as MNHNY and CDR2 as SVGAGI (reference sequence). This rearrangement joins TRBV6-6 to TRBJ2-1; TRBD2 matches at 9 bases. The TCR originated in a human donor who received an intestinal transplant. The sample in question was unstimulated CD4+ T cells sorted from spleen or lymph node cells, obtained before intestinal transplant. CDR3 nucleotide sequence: TGTGCCAGCAGTTACTCGCTAGCGGGGTATCAGTTCTTC. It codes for CASSYSLAGYQFF.